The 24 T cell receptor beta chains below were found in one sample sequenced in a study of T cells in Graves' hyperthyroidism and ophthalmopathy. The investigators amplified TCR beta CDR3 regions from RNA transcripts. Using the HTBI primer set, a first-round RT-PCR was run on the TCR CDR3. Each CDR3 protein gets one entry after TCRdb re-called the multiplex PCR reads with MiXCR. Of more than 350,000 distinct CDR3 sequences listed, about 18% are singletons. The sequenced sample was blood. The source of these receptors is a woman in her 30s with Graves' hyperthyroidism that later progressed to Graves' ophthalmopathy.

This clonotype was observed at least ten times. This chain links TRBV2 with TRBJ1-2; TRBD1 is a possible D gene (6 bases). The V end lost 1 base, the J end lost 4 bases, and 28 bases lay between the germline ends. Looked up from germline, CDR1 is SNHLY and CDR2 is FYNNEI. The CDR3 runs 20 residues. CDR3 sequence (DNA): TGTGCCAGCAGTGAAGTGGAACAGGGCAACTGGCTCCGCCCGCGCTATGGCTACACCTTC. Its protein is CASSEVEQGNWLRPRYGYTF.

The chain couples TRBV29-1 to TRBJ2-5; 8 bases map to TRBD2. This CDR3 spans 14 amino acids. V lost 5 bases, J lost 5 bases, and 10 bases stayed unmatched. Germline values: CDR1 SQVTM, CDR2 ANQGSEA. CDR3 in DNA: TGCAGCGTTATTATTGGCGGGGGGCCGGAGACCCAGTACTTC. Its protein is CSVIIGGGPETQYF. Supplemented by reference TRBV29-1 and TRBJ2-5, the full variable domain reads SAVISQKPSRDICQRGTSLTIQCQVDSQVTMMFWYRQQPGQSLTLIATANQGSEATYESGFVIDKFPISRPNLTFSTLTVSNMSPEDSSIYLCSVIIGGGPETQYFGPGTRLLVL.

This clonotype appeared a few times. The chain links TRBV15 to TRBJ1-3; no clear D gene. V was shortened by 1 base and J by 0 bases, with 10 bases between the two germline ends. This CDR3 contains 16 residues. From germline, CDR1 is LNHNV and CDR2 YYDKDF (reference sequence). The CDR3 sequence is CATSRARTPSGNTIYF. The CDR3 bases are TGTGCCACCAGCAGAGCTCGCACCCCCTCTGGAAACACCATATATTTT.

CDR3 DNA sequence: TGTGCCAGCAGCCAAGTTGCCAGTTGGAGTGGCTACACCTTC. It encodes CASSQVASWSGYTF. The J gene is TRBJ1-2, the V gene TRBV14; no reliable D call. Trimming shortened V by 1 base and J by 7 bases, and 13 bases separated the two germline ends. The CDR3 runs 14 residues. The germline gives CDR1 SGHDN, CDR2 FVKESK.

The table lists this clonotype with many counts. This CDR3 reads CASSKDRVGYSDSPLHF. CDR3 bases: TGCGCCAGCAGCAAAGACAGGGTTGGGTATTCGGATTCACCCCTCCACTTT. This sequence joins TRBV5-1 and TRBJ1-6, with 7 bases matching TRBD1. The CDR3 has 17 amino acids. Per germline, CDR1 SGHRS and CDR2 YFSETQ. Trimming removed 4 bases from V and 8 bases from J; junction bases left unmatched: 15.

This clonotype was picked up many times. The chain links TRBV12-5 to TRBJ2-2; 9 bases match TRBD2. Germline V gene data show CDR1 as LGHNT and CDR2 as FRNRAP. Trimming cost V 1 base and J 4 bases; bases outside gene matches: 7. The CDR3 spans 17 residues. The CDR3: CASGLGGGGAGTGELFF. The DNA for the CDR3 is TGTGCTAGTGGTTTGGGCGGGGGGGGGGCAGGCACCGGGGAGCTGTTTTTT.

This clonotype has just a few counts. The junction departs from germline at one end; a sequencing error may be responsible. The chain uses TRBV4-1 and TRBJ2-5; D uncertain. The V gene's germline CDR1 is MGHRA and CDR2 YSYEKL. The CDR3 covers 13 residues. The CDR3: CASSQGLVETQYF. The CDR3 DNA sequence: TGTGCCAGCAGCCAAGGCCTAGTGGAGACCCAGTACTTC.

CDR3 sequence: CASSATSGSSYNEQFF. The CDR3 DNA is TGTGCCAGTAGTGCGACTAGCGGAAGCTCCTACAATGAGCAGTTCTTC. This rearrangement joins TRBV19 to TRBJ2-1; 9 positions match TRBD2. CDR1 LNHDA and CDR2 SQIVND come from the germline V gene (reference sequence). The trim removed 5 bases at V and 0 bases at J, leaving 5 bases unmatched. This CDR3 contains 16 residues.

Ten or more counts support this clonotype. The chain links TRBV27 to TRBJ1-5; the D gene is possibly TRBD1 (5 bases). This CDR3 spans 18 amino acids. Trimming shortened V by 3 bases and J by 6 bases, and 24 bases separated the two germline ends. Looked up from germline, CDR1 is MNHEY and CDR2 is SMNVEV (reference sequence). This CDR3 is CASSFTSVRDRRFQPQHF. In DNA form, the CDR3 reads TGTGCCAGCAGTTTTACCAGCGTCCGGGACCGCAGGTTTCAGCCCCAGCATTTT.

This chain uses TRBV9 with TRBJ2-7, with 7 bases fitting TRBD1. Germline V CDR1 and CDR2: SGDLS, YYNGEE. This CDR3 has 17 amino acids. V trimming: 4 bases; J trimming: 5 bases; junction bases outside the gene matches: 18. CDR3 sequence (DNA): TGTGCCAGCAGCCTGAGACAGGGCCGAGGTCAGTGGGACGAGCAGTACTTC. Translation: CASSLRQGRGQWDEQYF.

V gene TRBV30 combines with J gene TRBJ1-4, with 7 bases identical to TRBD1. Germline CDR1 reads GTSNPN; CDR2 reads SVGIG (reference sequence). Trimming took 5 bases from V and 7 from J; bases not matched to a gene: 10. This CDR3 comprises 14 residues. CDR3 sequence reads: CAWSEGAGGEKLFF. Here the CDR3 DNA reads TGTGCCTGGTCCGAGGGGGCAGGCGGTGAAAAACTGTTTTTT.

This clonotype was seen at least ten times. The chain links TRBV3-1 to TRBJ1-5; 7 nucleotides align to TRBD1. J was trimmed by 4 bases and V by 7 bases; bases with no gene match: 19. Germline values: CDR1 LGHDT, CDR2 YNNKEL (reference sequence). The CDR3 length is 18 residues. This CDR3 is CASNQCMVRGRGNQPQHF. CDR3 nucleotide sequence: TGTGCCAGCAATCAATGTATGGTTAGGGGGCGAGGTAATCAGCCCCAGCATTTT.

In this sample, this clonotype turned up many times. The chain's CDR3 is CASLLYNEQFF. CDR3 DNA sequence: TGTGCCAGCTTGCTATACAATGAGCAGTTCTTC. This chain uses TRBV7-2 with TRBJ2-1; D is unclear. Per the germline V gene, CDR1 is SGHTA and CDR2 is FQGNSA. The CDR3 has 11 amino acids. The ends were cut back, 8 bases at V and 4 bases at J, with 6 bases in the middle.

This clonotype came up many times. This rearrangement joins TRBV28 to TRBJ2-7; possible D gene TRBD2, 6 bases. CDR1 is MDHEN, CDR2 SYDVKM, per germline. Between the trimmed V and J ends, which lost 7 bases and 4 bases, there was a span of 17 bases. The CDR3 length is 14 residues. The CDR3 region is CASISQDGSYEQYF. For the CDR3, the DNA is TGTGCCAGCATCTCCCAGGACGGGAGTTACGAGCAGTACTTC.

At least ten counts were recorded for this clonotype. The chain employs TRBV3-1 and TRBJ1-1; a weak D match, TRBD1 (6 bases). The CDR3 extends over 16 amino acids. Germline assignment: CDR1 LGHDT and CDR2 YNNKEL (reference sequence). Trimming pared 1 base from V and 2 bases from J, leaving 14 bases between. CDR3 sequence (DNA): TGTGCCAGCAGCCAAGCAAAGGACAGTTTCAACACTGAAGCTTTCTTT. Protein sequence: CASSQAKDSFNTEAFF.

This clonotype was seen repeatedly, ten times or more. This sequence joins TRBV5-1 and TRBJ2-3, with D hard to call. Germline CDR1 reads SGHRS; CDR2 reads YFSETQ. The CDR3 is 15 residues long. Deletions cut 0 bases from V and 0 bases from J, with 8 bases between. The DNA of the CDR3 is TGCGCCAGCAGCTTGGGACATACTAGCACAGATACGCAGTATTTT. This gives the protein CASSLGHTSTDTQYF.

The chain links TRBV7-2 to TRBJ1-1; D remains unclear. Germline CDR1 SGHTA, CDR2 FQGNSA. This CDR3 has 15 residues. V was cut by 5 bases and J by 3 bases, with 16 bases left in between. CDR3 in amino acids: CASSPAGPQYTEAFF. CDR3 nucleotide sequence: TGTGCCAGCAGCCCAGCCGGGCCGCAGTACACTGAAGCTTTCTTT.

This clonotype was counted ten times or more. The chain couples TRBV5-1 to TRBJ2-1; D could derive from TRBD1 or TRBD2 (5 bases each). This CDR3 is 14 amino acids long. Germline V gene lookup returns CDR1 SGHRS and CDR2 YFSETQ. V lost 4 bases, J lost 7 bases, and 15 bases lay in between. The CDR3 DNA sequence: TGCGCCAGCAGCCCCCCCGGGACCGGGAATGAGCAGTTCTTC. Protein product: CASSPPGTGNEQFF.

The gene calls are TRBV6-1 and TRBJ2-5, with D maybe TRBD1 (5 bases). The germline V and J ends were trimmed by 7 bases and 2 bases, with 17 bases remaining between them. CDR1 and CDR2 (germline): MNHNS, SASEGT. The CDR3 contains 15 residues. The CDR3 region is CASTQGVGIQETQYF. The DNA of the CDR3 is TGTGCCAGCACCCAGGGTGTGGGGATTCAAGAGACCCAGTACTTC.

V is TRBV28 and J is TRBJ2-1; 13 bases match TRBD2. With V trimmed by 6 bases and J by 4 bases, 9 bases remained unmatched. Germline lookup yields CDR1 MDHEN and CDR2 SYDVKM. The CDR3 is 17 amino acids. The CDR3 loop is CASSSGLAGDLYNEQFF. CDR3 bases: TGTGCCAGCAGCTCCGGACTAGCGGGAGATTTATACAATGAGCAGTTCTTC.

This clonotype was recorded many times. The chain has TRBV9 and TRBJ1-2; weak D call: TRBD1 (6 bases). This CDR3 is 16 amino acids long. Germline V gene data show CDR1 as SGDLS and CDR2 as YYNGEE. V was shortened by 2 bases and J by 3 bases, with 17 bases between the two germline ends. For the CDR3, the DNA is TGTGCCAGCAGCGTCGACCCGCAGGGGATGGACTATGGCTACACCTTC. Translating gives CASSVDPQGMDYGYTF.

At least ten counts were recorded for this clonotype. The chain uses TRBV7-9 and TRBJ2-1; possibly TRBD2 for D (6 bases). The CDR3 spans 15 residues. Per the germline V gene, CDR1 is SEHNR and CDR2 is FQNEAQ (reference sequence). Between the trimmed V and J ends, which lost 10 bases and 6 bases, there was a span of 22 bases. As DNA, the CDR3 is TGTGCCACCAGGACGGGCGGGATAATTATCAATGAGCAGTTCTTC. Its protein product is CATRTGGIIINEQFF.

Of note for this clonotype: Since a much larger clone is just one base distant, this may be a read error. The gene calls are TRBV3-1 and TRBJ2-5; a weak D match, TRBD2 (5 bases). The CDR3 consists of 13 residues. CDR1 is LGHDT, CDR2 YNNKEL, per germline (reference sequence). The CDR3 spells CACRPDYRETQYF. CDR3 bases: TGTGCCTGCAGACCTGACTACCGGGAGACCCAGTACTTC.

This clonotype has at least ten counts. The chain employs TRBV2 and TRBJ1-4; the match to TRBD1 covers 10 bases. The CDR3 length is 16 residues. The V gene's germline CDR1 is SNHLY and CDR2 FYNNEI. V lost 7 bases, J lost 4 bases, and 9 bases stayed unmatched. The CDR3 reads CASNRDRGTLNEKLFF. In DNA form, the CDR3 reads TGTGCCAGCAACCGGGACAGGGGAACTCTTAATGAAAAACTGTTTTTT.